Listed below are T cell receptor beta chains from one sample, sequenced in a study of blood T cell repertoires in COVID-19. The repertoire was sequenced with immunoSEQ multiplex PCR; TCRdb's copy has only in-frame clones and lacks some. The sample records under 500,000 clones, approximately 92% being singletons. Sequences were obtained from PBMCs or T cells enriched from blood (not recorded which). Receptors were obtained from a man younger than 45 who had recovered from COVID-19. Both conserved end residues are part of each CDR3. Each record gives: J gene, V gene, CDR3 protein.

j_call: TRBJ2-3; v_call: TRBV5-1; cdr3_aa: CASKGNRMDTQYF
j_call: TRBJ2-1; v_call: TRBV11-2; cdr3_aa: CASSSGLGRYNEQFF
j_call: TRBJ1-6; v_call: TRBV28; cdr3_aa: CASSTIQNSNSPLHF
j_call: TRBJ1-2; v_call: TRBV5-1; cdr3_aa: CASSLGQSDFYGYTF
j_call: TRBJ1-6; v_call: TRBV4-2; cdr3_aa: CASSHFAQSSYNSPLHF
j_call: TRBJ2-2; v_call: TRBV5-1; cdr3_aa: CASMGSFTGELFF
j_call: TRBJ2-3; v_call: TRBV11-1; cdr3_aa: CASGRTGITDTQYF
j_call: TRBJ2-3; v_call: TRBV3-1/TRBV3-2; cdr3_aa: CASSHWTSGNQMGVSDTQYF
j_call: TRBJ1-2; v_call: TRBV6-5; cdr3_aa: CASLDRRGGYTF
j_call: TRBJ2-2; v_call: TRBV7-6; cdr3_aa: CASRDREGTGELFF
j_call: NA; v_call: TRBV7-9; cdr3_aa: CASSLDSHGGWETQYF
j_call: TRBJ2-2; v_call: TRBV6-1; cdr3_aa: CASSAGGENTGELFF
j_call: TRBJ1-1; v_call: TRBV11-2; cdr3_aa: CASSLGQGNTEAFF
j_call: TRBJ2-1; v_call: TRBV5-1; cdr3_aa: CASSWRQGVHNEQFF
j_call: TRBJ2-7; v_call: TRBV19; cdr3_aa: CASSIRDRTYEQYF
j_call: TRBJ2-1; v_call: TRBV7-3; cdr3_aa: CASSLNRGNEQFF
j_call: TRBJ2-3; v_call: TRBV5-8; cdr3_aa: CASSSTPTSGLDTQYF